What follows describes a single T cell receptor beta chain. Its cognate antigen is unknown. Per the germline V gene, CDR1 is SGHTA and CDR2 is FQGNSA. The CDR3 runs to 18 residues. V gave up 1 base and J gave up 3 bases; unmatched junction bases: 11. This specimen comes from a study of vaccination and CD4 T cells after COVID-19. Study-level background: The cells were exposed to overlapping spike peptides originating from SARS-CoV-2, HCoV-NL63, HCoV-OC43 and HCoV-229E for stimulation.

CD4+ T cells that had been cultured provided DNA sequenced with the Oncomine TCR Beta short-read assay. Each CDR3 protein is one row after TCRdb ran MiXCR on the PCR reads. The repertoire holds some 7,400 distinct CDR3 sequences, with approximately 46% as singletons. Study-wide points: For SARS-CoV-2-reactive clonotypes, the median went from approximately 23 to 38, a nonsignificant increase.

As to treatment: approximately 11-day PBMC culture with coronavirus spike peptide pools or control peptides (ViraFEST assay). Fresh medium (containing IL-2) replaced half the medium on days 3 and 7. The specimen was CD4+ T cells from blood, cultured in vitro. The source of this sequence is a human donor who had recovered from COVID-19. V is TRBV7-2 and J is TRBJ2-5; TRBD2 matches 10 bases. CDR3 bases: TGTGCCAGCAGCTTAGTGGGAGCGGGAGGGCCAATTAAAGAGACCCAGTACTTC. Encoded protein: CASSLVGAGGPIKETQYF.